Listed below are T cell receptor beta chains from one sample, sequenced in a study of graft-versus-host responses after intestinal transplantation. Their antigen targets remain unknown. Some clones are missing from TCRdb's copy, which holds only in-frame ones; the method was immunoSEQ multiplex PCR. The profile shows about 73,000 clones, around 90% of them singletons. The material sequenced was unstimulated CD8+ T cells sorted from spleen or lymph node cells, taken before transplant. These receptors were obtained from a human donor who was the organ donor for an intestinal transplant. Each CDR3 is given with its conserved first and last residue. Each record gives: J gene, clone size, V gene, D gene, CDR3 protein, CDR3 DNA. The D gene is left open where the match is weak. Clone size is shown for a subset of rows, as once, few, many or a class of expanded clone.

TRBJ2-1 | NA | TRBV25-1 | NA | CASSGGSERYNEQFF | TGTGCCAGCAGTGGTGGGAGTGAGCGATACAATGAGCAGTTCTTC
TRBJ2-5 | NA | TRBV4-2 | NA | CASSNRSGFETQYF | TGTGCCAGCAGCAACAGGAGCGGGTTCGAGACCCAGTACTTC
TRBJ1-1 | NA | TRBV7-9 | NA | CASSPTPGNEAFF | TGTGCCAGCAGCCCCACTCCAGGAAATGAAGCTTTCTTT
TRBJ1-2 | NA | TRBV4-1 | TRBD1 | CASSHPGQVHYGYTF | TGCGCCAGCAGCCACCCGGGACAGGTGCATTATGGCTACACCTTC
TRBJ1-5 | NA | TRBV27 | TRBD1 | CASRKDRGWYQPQHF | TGTGCCAGCAGGAAGGACAGGGGGTGGTATCAGCCCCAGCATTTT
TRBJ1-1 | NA | TRBV19 | NA | CASSLGMNTEAFF | TGTGCCAGTAGTCTAGGTATGAACACTGAAGCTTTCTTT
TRBJ1-2 | NA | TRBV7-9 | TRBD1 | CASSQDRVGANYGYTF | TGTGCCAGCAGCCAGGACAGGGTTGGGGCTAACTATGGCTACACCTTC
TRBJ2-3 | NA | TRBV5-6 | TRBD2 | CASSPGLAGFTDTQYF | TGTGCCAGCAGCCCGGGACTAGCGGGTTTCACAGATACGCAGTATTTT
TRBJ1-5 | NA | TRBV4-3 | TRBD1 | CASSQDRGQHQPQHF | TGCGCCAGCAGCCAAGATCGGGGACAGCATCAGCCCCAGCATTTT
TRBJ2-5 | NA | TRBV4-3 | NA | CASSQGTQETQYF | TGCGCCAGCAGCCAAGGGACTCAAGAGACCCAGTACTTC
TRBJ2-2 | NA | TRBV5-6 | NA | CASSSTDRNTGELFF | TGTGCCAGCAGCTCAACTGACAGGAACACCGGGGAGCTGTTTTTT
TRBJ2-3 | NA | TRBV7-9 | TRBD2 | CASSSPRGLATDTQYF | TGTGCCAGCAGCTCCCCCCGGGGACTAGCCACAGATACGCAGTATTTT
TRBJ2-2 | NA | TRBV27 | NA | CASSLNTGELFF | TGTGCCAGCAGCCTAAACACCGGGGAGCTGTTTTTT
TRBJ2-1 | once | TRBV14 | NA | CASSRLGQLNEQFF | TGTGCCAGCAGCAGGCTAGGACAGCTTAATGAGCAGTTCTTC
TRBJ1-5 | NA | TRBV6-4 | NA | CASSQDSNQPQHF | TGTGCCAGCAGCCAGGATAGCAATCAGCCCCAGCATTTT
TRBJ1-4 | few | TRBV4-1 | NA | CASSQEASSQNEKLFF | TGCGCCAGCAGCCAAGAGGCTTCGTCACAGAATGAAAAACTGTTTTTT
TRBJ2-4 | once | TRBV6-5 | TRBD2 | CASTASGGAGNIQYF | TGTGCCAGCACGGCTAGCGGGGGGGCTGGAAACATTCAGTACTTC
TRBJ1-2 | NA | TRBV6-4 | NA | CASSADASPNYGYTF | TGTGCCAGCAGTGCCGATGCGAGTCCTAACTATGGCTACACCTTC
TRBJ2-1 | NA | TRBV11-1 | NA | CASSLVGRERYYNEQFF | TGTGCCAGCAGCTTAGTTGGTCGTGAGAGATATTACAATGAGCAGTTCTTC
TRBJ1-2 | NA | TRBV18 | TRBD1 | CASSQPGTGGYGYTF | TGTGCCAGCTCCCAACCCGGGACAGGGGGTTATGGCTACACCTTC
TRBJ2-5 | NA | TRBV7-9 | TRBD1 | CASSLVGQRYQETQYF | TGTGCCAGCAGCTTAGTGGGACAGAGGTACCAAGAGACCCAGTACTTC
TRBJ1-2 | NA | TRBV2 | NA | CASQSSHSYTF | TGTGCCAGCCAGTCCAGTCATAGCTACACCTTC
TRBJ2-5 | NA | TRBV28 | TRBD1 | CASSSSRGGIEETQYF | TGTGCCAGCAGTTCAAGCCGAGGGGGCATAGAAGAGACCCAGTACTTC
TRBJ1-5 | NA | TRBV5-1 | NA | CASSYDSIGGGNQPQHF | TGCGCCAGCAGCTACGACAGTATCGGGGGTGGCAATCAGCCCCAGCATTTT
TRBJ1-4 | NA | TRBV25-1 | TRBD1 | CATKGQAGEKLFF | TGTGCCACCAAGGGACAGGCTGGGGAAAAACTGTTTTTT
TRBJ1-2 | few | TRBV10-3 | NA | CAISESISDGYTF | TGTGCCATCAGTGAGTCGATTTCGGATGGCTACACCTTC
TRBJ1-4 | NA | TRBV15 | TRBD1 | CATSRDLPGQGIGKLFF | TGTGCCACCAGCAGAGACCTCCCGGGACAGGGAATAGGAAAACTGTTTTTT
TRBJ1-5 | NA | TRBV27 | TRBD1 | CASTPITGGNQPQHF | TGTGCCAGCACTCCTATCACAGGGGGCAATCAGCCCCAGCATTTT
TRBJ1-1 | NA | TRBV6-5 | NA | CASSTTEHTEAFF | TGTGCCAGCAGTACCACGGAGCACACTGAAGCTTTCTTT
TRBJ1-6 | NA | TRBV18 | NA | CASSPRPESSYNSPLHF | TGTGCCAGCTCACCCAGGCCGGAAAGCTCCTATAATTCACCCCTCCACTTT
TRBJ1-2 | NA | TRBV14 | TRBD1 | CASSQVGQGPSYGYTF | TGTGCCAGCAGCCAAGTGGGACAGGGGCCCTCCTATGGCTACACCTTC
TRBJ2-1 | NA | TRBV4-3 | NA | CASSQGRVRARLF | TGCGCCAGCAGCCAAGGTCGTGTCAGAGCGAGGCTCTTC
TRBJ2-2 | NA | TRBV29-1 | NA | CSVSGTSGELFF | TGCAGCGTTTCAGGTACCTCCGGGGAGCTGTTTTTT
TRBJ2-5 | NA | TRBV6-6 | TRBD1 | CASTRDRVQETQYF | TGTGCCAGCACCCGGGACAGAGTCCAAGAGACCCAGTACTTC
TRBJ1-1 | once | TRBV14 | TRBD1 | CASSQWTGLMNTEAFF | TGTGCCAGCAGCCAGTGGACAGGACTAATGAACACTGAAGCTTTCTTT
TRBJ1-2 | NA | TRBV29-1 | NA | CSVEGPGKMNGYTF | TGCAGCGTTGAAGGCCCAGGGAAAATGAATGGCTACACCTTC
TRBJ2-5 | NA | TRBV7-8 | NA | CASSLPPGSVGETQYF | TGTGCCAGCAGCTTACCTCCTGGGTCGGTCGGGGAGACCCAGTACTTC
TRBJ2-3 | few | TRBV6-1 | TRBD2 | CASSEERGGPDTQYF | TGTGCCAGCAGTGAAGAGCGGGGGGGCCCAGATACGCAGTATTTT
TRBJ2-3 | NA | TRBV27 | TRBD2 | CASSIRLAPTDTQYF | TGTGCCAGCAGTATTAGACTAGCGCCTACAGATACGCAGTATTTT
TRBJ2-3 | NA | TRBV7-9 | NA | CASSPTRTDTQYF | TGTGCCAGCAGCCCGACCAGGACAGATACGCAGTATTTT
TRBJ1-3 | once | TRBV11-2 | NA | CASSGLENTIYF | TGTGCCAGCAGCGGACTGGAAAACACCATATATTTT
TRBJ2-5 | once | TRBV18 | NA | CASSPGVQETQYF | TGTGCCAGCTCACCAGGAGTCCAAGAGACCCAGTACTTC